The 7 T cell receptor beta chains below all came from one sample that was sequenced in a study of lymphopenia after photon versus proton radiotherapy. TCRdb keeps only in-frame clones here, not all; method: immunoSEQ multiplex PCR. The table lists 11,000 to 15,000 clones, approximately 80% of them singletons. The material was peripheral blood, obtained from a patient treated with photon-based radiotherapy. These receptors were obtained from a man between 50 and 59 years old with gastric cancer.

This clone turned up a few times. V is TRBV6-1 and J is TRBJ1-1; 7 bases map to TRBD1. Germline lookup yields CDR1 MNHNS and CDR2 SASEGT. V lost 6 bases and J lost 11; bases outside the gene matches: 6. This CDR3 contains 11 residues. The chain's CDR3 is CASSEGARAFF. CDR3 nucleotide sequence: TGTGCCAGCAGCGAGGGGGCGCGCGCTTTCTTT.

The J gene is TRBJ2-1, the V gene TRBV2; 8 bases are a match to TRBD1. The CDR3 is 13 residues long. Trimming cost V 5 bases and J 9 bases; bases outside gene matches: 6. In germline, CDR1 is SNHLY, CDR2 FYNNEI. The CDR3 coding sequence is TGTGCCAGCAGTAGACAGGGGTTCAGTGAGCAGTTCTTC. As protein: CASSRQGFSEQFF.

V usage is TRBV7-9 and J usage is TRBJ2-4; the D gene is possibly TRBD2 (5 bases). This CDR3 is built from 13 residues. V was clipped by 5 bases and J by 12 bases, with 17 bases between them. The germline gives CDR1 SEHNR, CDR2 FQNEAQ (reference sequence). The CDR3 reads CASSRAMEVGQYF. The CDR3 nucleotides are TGTGCCAGCAGCCGAGCGATGGAGGTTGGTCAGTACTTC.

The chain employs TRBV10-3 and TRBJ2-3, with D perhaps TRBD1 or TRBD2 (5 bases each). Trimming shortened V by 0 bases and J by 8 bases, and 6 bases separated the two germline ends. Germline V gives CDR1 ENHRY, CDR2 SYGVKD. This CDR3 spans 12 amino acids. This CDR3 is CAISESGGTQYF. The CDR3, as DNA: TGTGCCATCAGTGAGTCTGGGGGTACGCAGTATTTT.

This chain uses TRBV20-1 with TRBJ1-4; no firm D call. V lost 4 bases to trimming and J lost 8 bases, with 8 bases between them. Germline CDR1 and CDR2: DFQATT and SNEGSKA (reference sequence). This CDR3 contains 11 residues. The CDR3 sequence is CSAKGGEKLFF. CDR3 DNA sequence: TGCAGTGCTAAAGGCGGGGAAAAACTGTTTTTT.

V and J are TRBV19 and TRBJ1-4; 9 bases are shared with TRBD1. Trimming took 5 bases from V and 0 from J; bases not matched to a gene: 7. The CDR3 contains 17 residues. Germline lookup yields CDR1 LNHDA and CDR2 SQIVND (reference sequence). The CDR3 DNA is TGTGCCAGTAGTGGACGGGACAGGGTAGCAACTAATGAAAAACTGTTTTTT. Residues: CASSGRDRVATNEKLFF.

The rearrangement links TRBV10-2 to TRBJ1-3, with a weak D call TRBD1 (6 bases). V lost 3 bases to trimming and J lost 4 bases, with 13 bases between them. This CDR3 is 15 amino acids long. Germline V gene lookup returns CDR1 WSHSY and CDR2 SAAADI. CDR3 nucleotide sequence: TGCGCCAGCAGTGATGGGGGGGCGCTAGGAAACACCATATATTTT. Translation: CASSDGGALGNTIYF.